This T cell receptor (beta chain) came from a study of cytomegalovirus exposure and HLA in healthy donors. Looking at the study overall: The roughly 130 validation repertoires used the same platform as the roughly 700 first-cohort repertoires (as reported by a later analysis).

Study-wide results and limits: The classifier reportedly diagnosed cytomegalovirus status with high specificity and sensitivity. Three chains linked to CMV were shown in vitro to be specific for CMV antigens. Investigators reported fewer than 200 TCR beta chains as tied to cytomegalovirus.

The assay was immunoSEQ multiplex PCR, and TCRdb's table has in-frame clones only and misses some. The data hold approximately 100,000 clones, with about 87% observed a single time. As for this clone: The antigen remains unidentified.

The CDR3 is 13 amino acids. Germline V CDR1 and CDR2: LNHDA, SQIVND (reference sequence). J gave up 1 base and V 6 bases, and 1 base lay outside the gene matches. Sequencing used PBMCs. The sequence was obtained from a woman aged 18-29 years in good health and CMV-seropositive. The genes are TRBV19 and TRBJ1-1; 8 positions match TRBD1. CDR3: CASRDRENTEAFF. CDR3 bases: TGTGCCAGTAGGGACAGGGAGAACACTGAAGCTTTCTTT.